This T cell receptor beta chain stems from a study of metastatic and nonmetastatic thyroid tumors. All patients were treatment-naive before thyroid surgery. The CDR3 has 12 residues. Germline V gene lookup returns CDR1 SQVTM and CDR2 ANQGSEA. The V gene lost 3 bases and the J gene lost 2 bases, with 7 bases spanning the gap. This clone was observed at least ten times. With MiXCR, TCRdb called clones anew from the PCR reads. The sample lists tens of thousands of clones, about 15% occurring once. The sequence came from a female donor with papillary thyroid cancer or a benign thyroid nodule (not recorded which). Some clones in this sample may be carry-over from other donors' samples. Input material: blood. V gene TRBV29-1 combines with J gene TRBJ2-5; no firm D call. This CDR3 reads CSVDEQQETQYF. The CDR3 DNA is TGCAGCGTTGATGAGCAGCAAGAGACCCAGTACTTC.